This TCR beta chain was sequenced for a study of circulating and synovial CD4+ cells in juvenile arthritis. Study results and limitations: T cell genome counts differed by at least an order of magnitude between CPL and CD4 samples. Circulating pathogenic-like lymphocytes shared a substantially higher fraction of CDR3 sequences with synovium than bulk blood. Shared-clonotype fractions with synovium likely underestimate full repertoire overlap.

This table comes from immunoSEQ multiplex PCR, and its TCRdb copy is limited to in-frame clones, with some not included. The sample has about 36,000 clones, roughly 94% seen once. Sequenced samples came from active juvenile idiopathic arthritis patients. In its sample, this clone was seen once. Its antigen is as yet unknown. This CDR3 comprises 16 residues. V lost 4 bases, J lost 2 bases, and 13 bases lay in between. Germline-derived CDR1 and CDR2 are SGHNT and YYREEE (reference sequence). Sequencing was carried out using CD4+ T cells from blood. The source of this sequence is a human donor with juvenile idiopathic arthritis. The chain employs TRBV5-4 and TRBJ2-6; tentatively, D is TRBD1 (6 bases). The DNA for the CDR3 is TGTGCCAGCAGCCCCCCCAGGGGTGCTGGGGCCAACGTCCTGACTTTC. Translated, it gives CASSPPRGAGANVLTF.